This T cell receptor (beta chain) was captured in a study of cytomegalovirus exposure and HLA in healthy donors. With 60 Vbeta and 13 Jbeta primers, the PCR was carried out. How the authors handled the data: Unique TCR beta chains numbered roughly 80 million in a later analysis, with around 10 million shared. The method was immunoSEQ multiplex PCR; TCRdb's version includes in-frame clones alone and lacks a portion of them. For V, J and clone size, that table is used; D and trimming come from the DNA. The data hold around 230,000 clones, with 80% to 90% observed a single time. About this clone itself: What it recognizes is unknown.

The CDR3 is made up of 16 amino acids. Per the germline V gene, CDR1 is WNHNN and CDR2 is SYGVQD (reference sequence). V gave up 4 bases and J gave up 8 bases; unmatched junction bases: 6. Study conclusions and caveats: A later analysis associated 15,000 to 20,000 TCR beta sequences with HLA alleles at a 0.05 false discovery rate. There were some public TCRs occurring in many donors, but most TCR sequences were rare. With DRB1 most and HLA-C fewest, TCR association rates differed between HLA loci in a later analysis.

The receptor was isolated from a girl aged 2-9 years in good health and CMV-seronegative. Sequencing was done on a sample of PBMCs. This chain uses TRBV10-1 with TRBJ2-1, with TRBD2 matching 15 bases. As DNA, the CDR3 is TGCGCCAGCAGTGTAGGACTAGCGGGGGGGAAATATGAGCAGTTCTTC. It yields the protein CASSVGLAGGKYEQFF.